The T cell receptor (beta chain) described here comes from a study of tumor and adjacent non-tumor tissue in lung cancer. Germline CDR1 and CDR2: MNHEY and SVGAGI. The CDR3 contains 16 residues. No cell sorting was done before RNA was extracted from the tissue. The normal lung tissue was taken more than 3 cm from the tumor edge. The library came from three nested PCR rounds adapted from ARM-PCR protocols. One entry per CDR3 protein results from TCRdb running MiXCR on the multiplex PCR reads. The sample carries 45,000 or so distinct CDR3 sequences, roughly 60% recorded once. Regarding this clonotype: A much larger clone sits a single nucleotide away, making a read error possible.

Specimen: distant non-tumor lung tissue. The chain couples TRBV6-5 to TRBJ2-2, with 7 bases fitting TRBD2. The sequence derives from a woman aged 40 to 50 with non-small cell lung cancer. The CDR3 sequence: CARSYSGGSGTGELFF. CDR3 DNA: TGTGCCCGCAGTTACTCGGGCGGGAGTGGGACCGGGGAGCTGTTTTTT.